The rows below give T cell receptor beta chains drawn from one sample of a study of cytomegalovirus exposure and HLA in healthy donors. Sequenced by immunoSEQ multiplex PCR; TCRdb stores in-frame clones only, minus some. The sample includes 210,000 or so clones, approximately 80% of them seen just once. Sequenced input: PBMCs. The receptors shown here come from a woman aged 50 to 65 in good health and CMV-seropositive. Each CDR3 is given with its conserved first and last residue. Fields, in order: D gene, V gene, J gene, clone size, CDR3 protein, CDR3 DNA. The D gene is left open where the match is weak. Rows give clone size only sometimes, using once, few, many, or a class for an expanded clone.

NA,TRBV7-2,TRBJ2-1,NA,CASSPLGLVDNEQFF,TGTGCCAGCAGCCCCCTGGGGCTAGTGGACAATGAGCAGTTCTTC
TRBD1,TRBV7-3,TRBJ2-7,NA,CASSLTGYRGPYEQYF,TGTGCCAGCAGCTTAACAGGCTACAGGGGCCCCTACGAGCAGTACTTC
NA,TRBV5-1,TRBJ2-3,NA,CASSLVGGLGTDTQYF,TGCGCCAGCAGCTTGGTGGGGGGGCTGGGGACAGATACGCAGTATTTT
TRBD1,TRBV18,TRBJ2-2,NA,CASSQATGSDTGELFF,TGTGCCAGCTCACAGGCGACAGGGAGTGACACCGGGGAGCTGTTTTTT
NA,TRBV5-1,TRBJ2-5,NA,CASSSLGGQETQYF,TGCGCCAGCAGCTCCCTGGGAGGCCAAGAGACCCAGTACTTC
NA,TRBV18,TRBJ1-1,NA,CASSEVGGRTEAFF,TGTGCCAGCTCAGAGGTCGGGGGACGCACTGAAGCTTTCTTT
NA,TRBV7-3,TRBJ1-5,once,CASSPGSNQPQHF,TGTGCCAGCAGCCCCGGGTCGAATCAGCCCCAGCATTTT
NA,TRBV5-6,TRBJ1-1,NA,CASSSRSGATEAFF,TGTGCCAGCAGCTCCCGAAGCGGGGCCACTGAAGCTTTCTTT
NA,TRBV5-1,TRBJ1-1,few,CASSTNGQTFTEAFF,TGCGCCAGCAGCACCAATGGACAGACCTTCACTGAAGCTTTCTTT
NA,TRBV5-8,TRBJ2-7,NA,CASSLKPDWSSYEQYF,TGTGCCAGCAGCTTGAAACCCGACTGGAGCTCCTACGAGCAGTACTTC
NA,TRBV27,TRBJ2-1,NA,CASSLSPWGPYEQFF,TGTGCCAGCAGTTTAAGTCCGTGGGGGCCCTATGAGCAGTTCTTC
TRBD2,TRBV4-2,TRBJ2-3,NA,CASSPPSGGGTDTQYF,TGTGCCAGCAGCCCTCCTAGCGGGGGAGGGACAGATACGCAGTATTTT
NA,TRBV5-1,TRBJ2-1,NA,CASSLGVGESEQFF,TGCGCCAGCAGCTTGGGTGTTGGGGAGAGTGAGCAGTTCTTC
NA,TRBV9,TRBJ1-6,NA,CASSILTDNSPLHF,TGTGCCAGCAGCATCCTAACCGATAATTCACCCCTCCACTTT
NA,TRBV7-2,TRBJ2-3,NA,CASSLAHTSTDTQYF,TGTGCCAGCAGCTTAGCCCATACTAGCACAGATACGCAGTATTTT
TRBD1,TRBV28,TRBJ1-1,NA,CATGTGDTEAFF,TGTGCCACCGGGACAGGGGACACTGAAGCTTTCTTT
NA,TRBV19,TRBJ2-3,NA,CASSRSADTQYF,TGTGCCAGTAGTAGAAGCGCCGATACGCAGTATTTT
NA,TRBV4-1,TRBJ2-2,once,CASSQGRGTGELFF,TGCGCCAGCAGCCAAGGCAGAGGCACCGGGGAGCTGTTTTTT
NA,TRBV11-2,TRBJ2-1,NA,CAGAGANNEQFF,TGTGCCGGAGCAGGGGCGAACAATGAGCAGTTCTTC
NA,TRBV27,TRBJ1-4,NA,CASRGEDPLNEKLFF,TGTGCCAGCAGAGGAGAAGACCCCCTTAATGAAAAACTGTTTTTT
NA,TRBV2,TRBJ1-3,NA,CASSEAGFSGNTIYF,TGTGCCAGCAGTGAAGCGGGCTTCTCTGGAAACACCATATATTTT
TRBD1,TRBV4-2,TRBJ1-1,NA,CASSQGEDRVYAFF,TGTGCCAGCAGCCAAGGGGAAGACAGGGTGTATGCTTTCTTT
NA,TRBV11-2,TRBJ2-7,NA,CASSLFGRSYEQYF,TGTGCCAGCAGCTTATTTGGCAGGTCCTACGAGCAGTACTTC
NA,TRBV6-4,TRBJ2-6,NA,CASSEDSSGANVLTF,TGTGCCAGCAGTGAGGACAGCTCTGGGGCCAACGTCCTGACTTTC
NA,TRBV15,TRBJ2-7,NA,CATSRDLAAYEQYF,TGTGCCACCAGCAGAGATCTGGCCGCCTACGAGCAGTACTTC
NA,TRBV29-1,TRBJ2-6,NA,CSVWGAGANVLTF,TGCAGCGTTTGGGGCGCTGGGGCCAACGTCCTGACTTTC
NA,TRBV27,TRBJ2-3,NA,CASSLSGGSTDTQYF,TGTGCCAGCAGTTTATCCGGGGGAAGCACAGATACGCAGTATTTT
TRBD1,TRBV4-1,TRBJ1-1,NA,CASSPYRGPPEAFF,TGCGCCAGCAGCCCCTACAGGGGGCCCCCTGAAGCTTTCTTT
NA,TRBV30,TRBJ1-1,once,CAWSRGTEAFF,TGTGCCTGGAGTAGAGGGACTGAAGCTTTCTTT
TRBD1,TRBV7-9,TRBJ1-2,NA,CASWPGDRGVILGYTF,TGTGCCAGCTGGCCGGGGGACAGGGGGGTAATCTTAGGCTACACCTTC
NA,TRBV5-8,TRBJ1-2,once,CASSLRGSLYGYTF,TGTGCCAGCAGCTTGAGAGGGAGTCTTTACGGCTACACCTTC
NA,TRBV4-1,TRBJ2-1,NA,CASSPAGSYNEQFF,TGCGCCAGCAGCCCAGCAGGGTCCTACAATGAGCAGTTCTTC
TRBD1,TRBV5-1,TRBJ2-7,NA,CASSDGTGTAYEQYF,TGCGCCAGCAGCGATGGGACAGGGACCGCCTACGAGCAGTACTTC
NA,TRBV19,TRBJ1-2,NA,CASSNPPGAYGYTF,TGTGCCAGTAGTAACCCGCCGGGAGCCTATGGCTACACCTTC
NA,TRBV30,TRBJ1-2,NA,CAWSPQGLYGYTF,TGTGCCTGGAGTCCACAGGGTCTCTATGGCTACACCTTC
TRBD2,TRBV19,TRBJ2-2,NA,CASSPGLASGELFF,TGTGCCAGTAGTCCAGGACTAGCGTCCGGGGAGCTGTTTTTT
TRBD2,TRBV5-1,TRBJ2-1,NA,CASSGSGGAGYNEQFF,TGCGCCAGCAGCGGCTCCGGGGGGGCCGGGTACAATGAGCAGTTCTTC
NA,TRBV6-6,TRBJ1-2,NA,CASSYSGVLYGYTF,TGTGCCAGCAGTTACTCAGGGGTGCTCTATGGCTACACCTTC
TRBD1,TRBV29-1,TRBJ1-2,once,CSVVSTDRASNYGYTF,TGCAGCGTGGTTAGTACGGACAGGGCTTCTAACTATGGCTACACCTTC
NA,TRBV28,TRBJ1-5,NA,CASNSPRGFDQPQHF,TGTGCCAGCAATTCCCCGCGGGGGTTCGATCAGCCCCAGCATTTT
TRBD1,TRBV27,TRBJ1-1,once,CASSFSFSGRQGNTEAFF,TGTGCCAGCAGTTTTTCTTTTTCGGGGCGACAGGGGAACACTGAAGCTTTCTTT
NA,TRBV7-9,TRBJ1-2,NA,CASSSSVPDYTF,TGTGCCAGCAGTTCCTCGGTCCCCGACTACACCTTC
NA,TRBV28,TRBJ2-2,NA,CASGGANGELFF,TGTGCCAGCGGGGGGGCAAACGGGGAGCTGTTTTTT
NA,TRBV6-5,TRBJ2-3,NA,CASRAAWGTDTQYF,TGTGCCAGCAGGGCGGCCTGGGGCACAGATACGCAGTATTTT
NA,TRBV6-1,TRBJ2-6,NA,CASTGQISGANVLTF,TGTGCCAGCACAGGACAAATCTCTGGGGCCAACGTCCTGACTTTC
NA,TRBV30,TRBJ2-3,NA,CAWSEGTDTQYF,TGTGCCTGGAGCGAGGGCACAGATACGCAGTATTTT
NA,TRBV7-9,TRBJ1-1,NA,CASSAGTENTEAFF,TGTGCCAGCAGCGCAGGCACTGAGAACACTGAAGCTTTCTTT
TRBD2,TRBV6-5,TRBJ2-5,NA,CASRGTSGGQETQYF,TGTGCCAGCAGAGGGACTAGCGGGGGACAAGAGACCCAGTACTTC
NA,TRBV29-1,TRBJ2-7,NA,CSVQGHSTREQYF,TGCAGCGTCCAGGGACACTCTACGAGAGAGCAGTACTTC
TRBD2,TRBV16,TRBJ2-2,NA,CASSQLTSGVTGELFF,TGTGCCAGCAGCCAACTCACTAGCGGGGTCACCGGGGAGCTGTTTTTT
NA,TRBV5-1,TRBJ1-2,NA,CASSSRPTPEGGYTF,TGCGCCAGCAGCTCCCGCCCAACGCCCGAGGGTGGCTACACCTTC
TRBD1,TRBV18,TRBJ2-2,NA,CASSPSLGTAGTGELFF,TGTGCCAGCTCACCCTCTCTCGGGACAGCCGGAACCGGGGAGCTGTTTTTT
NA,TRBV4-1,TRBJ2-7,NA,CASRSGLHEQYF,TGCGCCAGCAGATCAGGGCTCCACGAGCAGTACTTC
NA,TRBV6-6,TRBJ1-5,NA,CASAASNQPQHF,TGTGCCAGCGCGGCTAGCAATCAGCCCCAGCATTTT
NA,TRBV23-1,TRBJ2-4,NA,CASRNEGGKNIQYF,TGCGCCAGCAGGAACGAGGGAGGCAAAAACATTCAGTACTTC
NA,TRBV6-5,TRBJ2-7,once,CAVRGEASYEQYF,TGTGCCGTCAGGGGCGAAGCCTCCTACGAGCAGTACTTC
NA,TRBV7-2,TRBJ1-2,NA,CASSRHRIANYGYTF,TGTGCCAGCAGCCGGCACAGAATAGCTAACTATGGCTACACCTTC